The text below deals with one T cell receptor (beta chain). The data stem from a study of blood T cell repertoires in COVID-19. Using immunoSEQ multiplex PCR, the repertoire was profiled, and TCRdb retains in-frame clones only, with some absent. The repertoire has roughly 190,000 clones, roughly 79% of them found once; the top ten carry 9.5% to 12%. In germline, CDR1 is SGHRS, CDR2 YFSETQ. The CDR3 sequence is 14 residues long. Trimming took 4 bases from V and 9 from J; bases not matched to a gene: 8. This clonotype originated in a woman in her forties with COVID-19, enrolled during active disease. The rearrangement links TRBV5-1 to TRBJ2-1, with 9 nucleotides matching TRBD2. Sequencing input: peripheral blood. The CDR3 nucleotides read TGCGCCAGCAGCCCGGGACTAGCTTCGGTTGAGCAGTTCTTC. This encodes CASSPGLASVEQFF.